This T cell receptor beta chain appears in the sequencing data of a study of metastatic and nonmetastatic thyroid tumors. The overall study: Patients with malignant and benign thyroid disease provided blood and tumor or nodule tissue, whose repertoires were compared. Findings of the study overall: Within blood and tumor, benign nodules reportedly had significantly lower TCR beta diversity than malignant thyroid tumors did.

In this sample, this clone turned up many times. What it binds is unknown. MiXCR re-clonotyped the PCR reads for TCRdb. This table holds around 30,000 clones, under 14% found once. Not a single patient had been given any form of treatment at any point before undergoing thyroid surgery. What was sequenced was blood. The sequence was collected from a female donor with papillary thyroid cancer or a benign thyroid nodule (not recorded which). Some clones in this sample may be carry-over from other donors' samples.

The CDR3 sequence is CASSDTSGYNEQFF. DNA of the CDR3: TGTGCCAGCAGTGATACTAGCGGCTACAATGAGCAGTTCTTC. The chain links TRBV2 to TRBJ2-1; TRBD2 aligns across 8 bases. Germline V CDR1 and CDR2: SNHLY, FYNNEI. This CDR3 spans 14 amino acids. The trim removed 3 bases at V and 3 bases at J, leaving 1 base unmatched.